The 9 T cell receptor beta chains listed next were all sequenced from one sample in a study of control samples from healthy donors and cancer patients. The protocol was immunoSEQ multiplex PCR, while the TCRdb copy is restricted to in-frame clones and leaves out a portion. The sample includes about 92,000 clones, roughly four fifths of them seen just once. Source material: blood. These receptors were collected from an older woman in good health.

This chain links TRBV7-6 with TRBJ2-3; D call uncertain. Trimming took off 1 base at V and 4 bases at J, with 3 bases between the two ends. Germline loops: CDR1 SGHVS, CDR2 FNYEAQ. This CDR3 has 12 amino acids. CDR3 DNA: TGTGCCAGCAGCTTAGGGGCAGATACGCAGTATTTT. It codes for CASSLGADTQYF.

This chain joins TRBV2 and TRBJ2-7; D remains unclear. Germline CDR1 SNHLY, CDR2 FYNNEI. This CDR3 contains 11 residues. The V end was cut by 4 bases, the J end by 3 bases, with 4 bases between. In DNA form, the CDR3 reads TGTGCCAGCAGTGCGCTCTACGAGCAGTACTTC. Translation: CASSALYEQYF. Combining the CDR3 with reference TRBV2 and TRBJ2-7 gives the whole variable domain EPEVTQTPSHQVTQMGQEVILRCVPISNHLYFYWYRQILGQKVEFLVSFYNNEISEKSEIFDDQFSVERPDGSNFTLKIRSTKLEDSAMYFCASSALYEQYFGPGTRLTVT.

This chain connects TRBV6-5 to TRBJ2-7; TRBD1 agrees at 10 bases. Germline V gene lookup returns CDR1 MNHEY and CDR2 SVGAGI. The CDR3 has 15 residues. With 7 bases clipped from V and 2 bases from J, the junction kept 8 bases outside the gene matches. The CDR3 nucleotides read TGTGCCAGCACGGGGGGGACAGGGGTTCCCTACGAGCAGTACTTC. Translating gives CASTGGTGVPYEQYF.

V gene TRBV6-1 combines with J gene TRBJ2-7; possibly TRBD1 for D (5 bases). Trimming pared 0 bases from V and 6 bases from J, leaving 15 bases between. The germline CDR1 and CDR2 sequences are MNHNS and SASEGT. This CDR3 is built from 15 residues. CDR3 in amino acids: CASSEAGAGWVEQYF. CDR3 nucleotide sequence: TGTGCCAGCAGTGAAGCAGGGGCAGGGTGGGTCGAGCAGTACTTC.

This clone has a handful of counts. CDR3 nucleotide sequence: TGTGCCAGCAGCTTCAGGGGCGCGGAGCCCCAGCATTTT. This codes for CASSFRGAEPQHF. This rearrangement joins TRBV7-9 to TRBJ1-5, with TRBD1 as a possible D gene (6 bases). V gave up 3 bases and J gave up 8 bases, with 11 bases separating them. Germline values: CDR1 SEHNR, CDR2 FQNEAQ (reference sequence). The CDR3 runs 13 residues. Filled out from reference TRBV7-9 and TRBJ1-5, the complete variable domain reads DTGVSQNPRHKITKRGQNVTFRCDPISEHNRLYWYRQTLGQGPEFLTYFQNEAQLEKSRLLSDRFSAERPKGSFSTLEIQRTEQGDSAMYLCASSFRGAEPQHFGDGTRLSIL.

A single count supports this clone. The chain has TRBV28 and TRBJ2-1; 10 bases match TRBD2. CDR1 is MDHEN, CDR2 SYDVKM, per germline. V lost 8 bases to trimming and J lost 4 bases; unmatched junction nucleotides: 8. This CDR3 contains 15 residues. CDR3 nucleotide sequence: TGTGCCAGCTCGAAGATACTAGCGGGATACAATGAGCAGTTCTTC. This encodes CASSKILAGYNEQFF.

CDR3 DNA sequence: TGTGCCGGACAAATGAACACCGGGGAGCTGTTTTTT. Protein sequence: CAGQMNTGELFF. The chain uses TRBV6-6 and TRBJ2-2, with a weak D call TRBD1 (5 bases). CDR3 length: 12 residues. The germline V gene has CDR1 MNHNY and CDR2 SVGAGI (reference sequence). The V gene lost 11 bases and the J gene lost 1 base, with 8 bases spanning the gap.

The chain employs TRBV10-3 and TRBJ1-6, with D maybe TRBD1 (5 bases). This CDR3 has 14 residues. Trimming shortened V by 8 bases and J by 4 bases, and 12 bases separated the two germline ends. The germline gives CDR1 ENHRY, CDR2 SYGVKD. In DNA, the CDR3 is TGTGCCATCTCCCCGGAGGGGTATAATTCACCCCTCCACTTT. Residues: CAISPEGYNSPLHF.

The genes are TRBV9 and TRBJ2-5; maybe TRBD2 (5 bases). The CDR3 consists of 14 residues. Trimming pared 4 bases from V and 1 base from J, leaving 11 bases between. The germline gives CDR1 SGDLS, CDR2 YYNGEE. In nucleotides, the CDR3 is TGTGCCAGCAGCCGTACTAGGATCCAAGAGACCCAGTACTTC. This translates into CASSRTRIQETQYF.